This TCR beta chain was sequenced for a study of cytotoxic CD8 clonotypes in ibrutinib-treated CLL. This table comes from immunoSEQ multiplex PCR, and its TCRdb copy is limited to in-frame clones, with some not included. This table holds about 300,000 clones, around 77% found once. This sample comprised PBMCs, obtained at disease progression, from a patient treated with ibrutinib. The TCR originated in a human donor with chronic lymphocytic leukemia.

CDR3 bases: TGTGCCAGCAGCCAAGATCGCCACCCCTACTATGGCTACACCTTC. Residues: CASSQDRHPYYGYTF. The chain has TRBV14 and TRBJ1-2, with D uncertain. The CDR3 runs to 15 residues. V lost 0 bases and J lost 3, with 11 bases in between. The germline V gene encodes CDR1 SGHDN and CDR2 FVKESK.